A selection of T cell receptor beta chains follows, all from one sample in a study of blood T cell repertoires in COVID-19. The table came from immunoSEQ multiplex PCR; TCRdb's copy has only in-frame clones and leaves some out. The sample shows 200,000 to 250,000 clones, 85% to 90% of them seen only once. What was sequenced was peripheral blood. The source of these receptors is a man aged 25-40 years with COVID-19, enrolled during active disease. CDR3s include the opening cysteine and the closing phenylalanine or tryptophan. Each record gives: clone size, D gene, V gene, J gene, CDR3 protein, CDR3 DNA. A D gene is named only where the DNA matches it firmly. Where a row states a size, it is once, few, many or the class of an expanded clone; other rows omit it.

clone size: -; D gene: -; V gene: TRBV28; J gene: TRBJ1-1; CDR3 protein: CASSLLGGGVNTEAFF; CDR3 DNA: TGTGCCAGCAGCCTGCTGGGGGGTGGGGTGAACACTGAAGCTTTCTTT
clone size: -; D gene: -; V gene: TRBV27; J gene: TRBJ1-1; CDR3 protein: CASSLGRLGNTEAFF; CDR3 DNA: TGTGCCAGCAGTTTAGGGAGGCTGGGTAACACTGAAGCTTTCTTT
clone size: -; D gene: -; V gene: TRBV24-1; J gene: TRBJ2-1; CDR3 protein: CATSDAVAGSYNEQFF; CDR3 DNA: TGTGCCACCAGTGATGCCGTGGCGGGTTCCTACAATGAGCAGTTCTTC
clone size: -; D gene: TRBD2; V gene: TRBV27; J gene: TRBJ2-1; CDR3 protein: CASSPSAGTIYNEQFF; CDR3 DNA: TGTGCCAGCAGTCCCTCAGCGGGGACCATCTACAATGAGCAGTTCTTC
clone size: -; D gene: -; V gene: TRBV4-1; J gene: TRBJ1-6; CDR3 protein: CASRGGGREISPLHF; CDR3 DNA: TGCGCCAGCAGGGGGGGAGGCAGGGAGATTTCACCCCTCCACTTT
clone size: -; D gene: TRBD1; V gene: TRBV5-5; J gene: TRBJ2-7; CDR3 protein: CASNPRTGSGDEQYF; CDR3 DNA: TGTGCCAGCAATCCCCGGACAGGGAGCGGCGACGAGCAGTACTTC
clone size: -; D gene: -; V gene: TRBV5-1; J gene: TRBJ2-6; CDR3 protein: CASSTAGTGANVLTF; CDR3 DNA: TGCGCCAGCAGCACCGCCGGGACTGGGGCCAACGTCCTGACTTTC
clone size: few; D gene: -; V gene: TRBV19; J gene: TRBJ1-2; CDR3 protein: CASRSGGAVGYGYTF; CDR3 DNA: TGTGCCAGTAGGTCCGGGGGGGCAGTTGGATATGGCTACACCTTC
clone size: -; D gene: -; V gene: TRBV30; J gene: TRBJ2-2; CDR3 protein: CAWSSGRGWSGELFF; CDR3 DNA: TGTGCCTGGAGTTCGGGGAGAGGGTGGTCCGGGGAGCTGTTTTTT
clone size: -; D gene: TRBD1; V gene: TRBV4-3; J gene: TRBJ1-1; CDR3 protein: CASSQFFGQGVYAFF; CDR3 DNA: TGCGCCAGCAGCCAGTTCTTTGGACAGGGTGTGTATGCTTTCTTT
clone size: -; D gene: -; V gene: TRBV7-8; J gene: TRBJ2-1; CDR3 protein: CASSLGLIETGTFSSYNEQFF; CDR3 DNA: TGTGCCAGCAGCTTAGGTTTGATCGAGACAGGTACCTTCAGCTCCTACAATGAGCAGTTCTTC
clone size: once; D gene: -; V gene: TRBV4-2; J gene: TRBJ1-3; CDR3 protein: CASSQRRDSGNTIYF; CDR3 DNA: TGTGCCAGCAGCCAAAGACGGGACTCTGGAAACACCATATATTTT
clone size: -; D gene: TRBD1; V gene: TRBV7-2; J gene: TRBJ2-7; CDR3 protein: CASTPGTGFMEQYF; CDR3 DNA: TGTGCCAGCACCCCCGGGACAGGGTTTATGGAGCAGTACTTC
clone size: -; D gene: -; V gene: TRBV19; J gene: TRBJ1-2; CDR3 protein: CAVAGGTPIQKGRGYTF; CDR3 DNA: TGTGCCGTCGCGGGGGGGACTCCGATCCAAAAGGGCCGAGGCTACACCTTC
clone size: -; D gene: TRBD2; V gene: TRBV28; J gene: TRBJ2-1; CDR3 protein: CASGTGGSFGSYNEQFF; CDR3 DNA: TGTGCCAGCGGGACGGGAGGTTCCTTCGGCTCCTACAATGAGCAGTTCTTC
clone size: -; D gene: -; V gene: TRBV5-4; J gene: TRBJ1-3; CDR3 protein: CASSLGHQSSGNTIYF; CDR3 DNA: TGTGCCAGCAGCTTGGGACACCAGAGCTCTGGAAACACCATATATTTT
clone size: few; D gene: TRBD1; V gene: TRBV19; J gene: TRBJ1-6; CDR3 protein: CASRTGQSNSPLHF; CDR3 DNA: TGTGCCAGTAGAACGGGACAGTCCAATTCACCCCTCCACTTT
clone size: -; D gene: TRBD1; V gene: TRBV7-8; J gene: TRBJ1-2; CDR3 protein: CASSFGTDYGYTF; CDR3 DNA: TGTGCCAGCAGCTTCGGGACAGACTATGGCTACACCTTC
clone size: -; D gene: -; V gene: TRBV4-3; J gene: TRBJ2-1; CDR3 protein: CASSQDRGNWQFF; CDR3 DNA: TGCGCCAGCAGCCAAGATCGAGGGAATTGGCAGTTCTTC
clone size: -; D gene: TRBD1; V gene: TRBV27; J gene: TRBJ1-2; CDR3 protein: CASSLSGTGVRYGYTF; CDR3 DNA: TGTGCCAGCAGTTTATCTGGGACAGGGGTCCGCTATGGCTACACCTTC
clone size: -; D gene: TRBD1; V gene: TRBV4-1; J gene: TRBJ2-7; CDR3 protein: CASSHPGQGIEQYF; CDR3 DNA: TGCGCCAGCAGCCACCCTGGACAGGGCATAGAGCAGTACTTC
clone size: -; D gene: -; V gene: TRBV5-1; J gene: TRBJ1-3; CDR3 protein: CASSRGRDIYSGNTIYF; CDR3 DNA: TGCGCCAGCAGCCGGGGACGGGACATCTACTCTGGAAACACCATATATTTT
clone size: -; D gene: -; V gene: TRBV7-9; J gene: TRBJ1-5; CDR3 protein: CASSSNQQGYQPQHF; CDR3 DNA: TGTGCCAGCAGCTCGAATCAGCAGGGTTATCAGCCCCAGCATTTT
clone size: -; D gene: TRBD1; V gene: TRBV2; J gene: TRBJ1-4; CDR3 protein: CASSRTGGSTNEKLFF; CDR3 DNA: TGTGCCAGCAGTCGGACAGGGGGATCAACTAATGAAAAACTGTTTTTT
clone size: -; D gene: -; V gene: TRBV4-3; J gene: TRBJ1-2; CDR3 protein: CASSQGNSFNYGYTF; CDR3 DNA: TGCGCCAGCAGCCAAGGAAACAGTTTTAACTATGGCTACACCTTC
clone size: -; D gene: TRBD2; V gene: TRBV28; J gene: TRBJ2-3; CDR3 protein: CASSPRAGGDTDTQYF; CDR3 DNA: TGTGCCAGCAGTCCACGAGCGGGAGGGGACACAGATACGCAGTATTTT
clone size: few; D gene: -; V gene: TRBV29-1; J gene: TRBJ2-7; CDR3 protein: CSVERAGYDYEQYF; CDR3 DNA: TGCAGCGTTGAAAGGGCGGGTTATGACTACGAGCAGTACTTC
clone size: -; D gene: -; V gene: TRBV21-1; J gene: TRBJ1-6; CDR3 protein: CAKRDPTPPLHF; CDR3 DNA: TGTGCCAAGCGGGACCCAACCCCACCCCTCCACTTT
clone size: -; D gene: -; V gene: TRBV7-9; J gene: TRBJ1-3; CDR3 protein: CASSLSGGSNSGNTIYF; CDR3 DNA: TGTGCCAGCAGCTTAAGTGGGGGCAGTAACTCTGGAAACACCATATATTTT
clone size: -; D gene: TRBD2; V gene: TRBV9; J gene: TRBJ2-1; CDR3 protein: CASSALGTSGTNEQFF; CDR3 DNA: TGTGCCAGCAGCGCCCTCGGGACTAGCGGGACCAATGAGCAGTTCTTC
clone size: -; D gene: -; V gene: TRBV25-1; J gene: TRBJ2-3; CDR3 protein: CASSEGEGRTDTQYF; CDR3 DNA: TGTGCCAGCAGTGAGGGCGAGGGGAGGACAGATACGCAGTATTTT
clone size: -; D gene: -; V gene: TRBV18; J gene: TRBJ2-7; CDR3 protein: CASSPNGPAYEQYF; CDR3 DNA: TGTGCCAGCTCACCGAATGGTCCGGCCTACGAGCAGTACTTC
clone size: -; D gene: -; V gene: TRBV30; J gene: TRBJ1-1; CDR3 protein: CAWSVLGGILNTEAFF; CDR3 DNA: TGTGCCTGGAGTGTACTCGGAGGCATACTGAACACTGAAGCTTTCTTT
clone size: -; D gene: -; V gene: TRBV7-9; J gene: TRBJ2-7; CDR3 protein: CASSLGLRDEQYF; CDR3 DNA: TGTGCCAGCAGCTTAGGGCTCCGGGACGAGCAGTACTTC
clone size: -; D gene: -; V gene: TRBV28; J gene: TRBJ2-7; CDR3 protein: CASTGGTYEQYF; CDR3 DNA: TGTGCCAGCACTGGGGGCACCTACGAGCAGTACTTC
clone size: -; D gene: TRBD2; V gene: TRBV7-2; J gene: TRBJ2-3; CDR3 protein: CASSLGGGGGLAGVYTQYF; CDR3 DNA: TGTGCCAGCAGCTTAGGGGGTGGTGGGGGACTAGCGGGAGTGTATACGCAGTATTTT
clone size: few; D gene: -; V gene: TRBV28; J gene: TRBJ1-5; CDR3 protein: CASHHRVAVGPQHF; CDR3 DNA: TGTGCCAGCCACCATCGGGTGGCCGTGGGGCCCCAGCATTTT
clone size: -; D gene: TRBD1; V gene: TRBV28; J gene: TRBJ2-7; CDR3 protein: CASTVAGGDEQYF; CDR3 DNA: TGTGCCAGCACAGTCGCAGGGGGCGACGAGCAGTACTTC
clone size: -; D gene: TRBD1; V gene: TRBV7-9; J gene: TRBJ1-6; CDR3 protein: CASSRTGMSSYNSPLHF; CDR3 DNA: TGTGCCAGCAGCCGGACAGGGATGAGCTCCTATAATTCACCCCTCCACTTT
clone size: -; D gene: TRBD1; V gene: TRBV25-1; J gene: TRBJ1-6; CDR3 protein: CASSAHQGGSYNSPLHF; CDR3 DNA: TGTGCCAGCAGTGCGCACCAGGGGGGATCCTATAATTCACCCCTCCACTTT
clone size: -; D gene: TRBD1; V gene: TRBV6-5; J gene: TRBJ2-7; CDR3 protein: CASSLDRGSYEQYF; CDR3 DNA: TGTGCCAGCAGTTTGGACAGGGGATCCTACGAGCAGTACTTC
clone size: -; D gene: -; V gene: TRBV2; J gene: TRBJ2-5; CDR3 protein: CASSWTTLQETQYF; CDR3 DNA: TGTGCCAGCAGCTGGACTACACTCCAAGAGACCCAGTACTTC
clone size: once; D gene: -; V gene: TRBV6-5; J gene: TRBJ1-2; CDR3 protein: CASSWGQGNYGYTF; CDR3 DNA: TGTGCCAGCAGTTGGGGGCAGGGGAACTATGGCTACACCTTC
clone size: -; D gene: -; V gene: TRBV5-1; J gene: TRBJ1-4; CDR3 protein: CASSSTAHSTNEKLFF; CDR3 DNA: TGCGCCAGCAGCTCTACAGCCCATTCAACTAATGAAAAACTGTTTTTT
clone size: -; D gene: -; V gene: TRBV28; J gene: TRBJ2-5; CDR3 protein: CASTLAGKETQYF; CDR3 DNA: TGTGCCAGCACCTTGGCAGGGAAAGAGACCCAGTACTTC
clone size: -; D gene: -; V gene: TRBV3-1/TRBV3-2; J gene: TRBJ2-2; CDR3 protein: CASSEDRGGELFF; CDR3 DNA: TGTGCCAGCAGCGAGGACAGAGGCGGGGAGCTGTTTTTT
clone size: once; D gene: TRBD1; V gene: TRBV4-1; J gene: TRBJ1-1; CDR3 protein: CASSQARIRDREQNSEAFF; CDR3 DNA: TGCGCCAGCAGCCAAGCGCGAATCCGGGACAGGGAGCAGAACTCTGAAGCTTTCTTT
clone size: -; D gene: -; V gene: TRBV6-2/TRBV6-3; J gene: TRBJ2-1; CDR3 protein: CASSLSFEQFF; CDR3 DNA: TGTGCCAGCAGCCTTTCTTTTGAGCAGTTCTTC